The 26 T cell receptor beta chains reported below all come from one sample, sequenced in a study of T-cell memory formation after mild COVID-19. Each CDR3 protein gets one entry after TCRdb re-called the 5' RACE reads with MiXCR. The sample has 300,000 to 400,000 distinct CDR3 sequences; about 16% are singletons. The sequencing sample was made of PBMCs or a T cell subset sorted from them (not recorded which). These receptor sequences come from a man aged 18-30 years who had mild COVID-19 (a few samples of this study predate the infection). Cell type and time point are not known.

The chain has TRBV7-2 and TRBJ1-6; D is ambiguous. This CDR3 contains 13 residues. Trimming stripped 2 bases from V and 10 bases from J, with 9 bases between. The germline V gene encodes CDR1 SGHTA and CDR2 FQGNSA. CDR3 nucleotides: TGTGCCAGCAGCTTAAGCCCCCAATCACCCCTCCACTTT. Encoded protein: CASSLSPQSPLHF.

The chain links TRBV5-1 to TRBJ2-3, with 8 bases fitting TRBD2. In germline, CDR1 is SGHRS, CDR2 YFSETQ. Trimming removed 0 bases from V and 1 base from J; junction bases left unmatched: 4. This CDR3 is 16 amino acids long. CDR3 nucleotide sequence: TGCGCCAGCAGCTTGGTCCCGCGGGGGGGCACAGATACGCAGTATTTT. Translating it yields CASSLVPRGGTDTQYF.

The chain uses TRBV6-2 or TRBV6-3 and TRBJ2-7, with D perhaps TRBD1 (6 bases). The CDR3 has 15 amino acids. Per the germline V gene, CDR1 is MNHEY and CDR2 is SVGEGT. V dropped 5 bases and J dropped 5 bases, with 19 bases sitting between them. In DNA form, the CDR3 reads TGTGCCAGCAGTAACCGAGGGGGTCCGGAAGACGAGCAGTACGTC. Protein: CASSNRGGPEDEQYV.

There are many counts of this clonotype. The chain recombines TRBV28 with TRBJ2-1; tentative D call: TRBD1 (6 bases). Trimming cost V 5 bases and J 5 bases, with 10 bases left between them. This CDR3 region has 13 residues. CDR1 and CDR2 from the germline V gene are MDHEN and SYDVKM. The CDR3 reads CASSPQGNNEQFF. CDR3 DNA: TGTGCCAGCAGTCCACAGGGCAACAATGAGCAGTTCTTC.

In its sample, this clonotype was seen a few times. V usage is TRBV4-1 and J usage is TRBJ2-2; 8 positions agree with TRBD1. The ends lost 1 base at V and 9 bases at J; junction bases unmatched: 7. The CDR3 is made up of 15 amino acids. CDR1 and CDR2 from the germline V gene are MGHRA and YSYEKL. CDR3 residues: CASSQAEGQGRELFF. For the CDR3, the DNA is TGCGCCAGCAGCCAAGCCGAAGGACAGGGCCGGGAGCTGTTTTTT.

This clonotype was detected ten times or more. The rearrangement joins TRBV19 to TRBJ2-2; D possibly matches TRBD1 or TRBD2 (5 bases each). The CDR3 has 14 amino acids. The V end was cut by 10 bases, the J end by 0 bases, with 12 bases between. CDR1 is LNHDA, CDR2 SQIVND, per germline (reference sequence). CDR3 nucleotide sequence: TGTGCCACCTCGGGGACCGCGAACACCGGGGAGCTGTTTTTT. Translating it yields CATSGTANTGELFF.

The J gene is TRBJ2-2, the V gene TRBV2, with a possible D match to TRBD2 (5 bases). Germline assignment: CDR1 SNHLY and CDR2 FYNNEI. The germline V and J ends were trimmed by 11 bases and 5 bases, with 12 bases remaining between them. This CDR3 comprises 12 residues. The CDR3 nucleotides read TGTGCCGGTTTTAGCGTAACCGGGGAGCTGTTTTTT. Protein: CAGFSVTGELFF.

The rearrangement links TRBV6-5 to TRBJ2-4; perhaps TRBD1 as D (6 bases). Trimming shortened V by 6 bases and J by 5 bases, and 11 bases separated the two germline ends. The CDR3 runs to 13 residues. Germline lookup yields CDR1 MNHEY and CDR2 SVGAGI. In DNA, the CDR3 is TGTGCCAGCAGACAGGGTGGGGAAAACATTCAGTACTTC. Its translation is CASRQGGENIQYF.

This clonotype was detected once. The chain has TRBV11-2 and TRBJ2-1; no reliable D call. The CDR3 extends over 13 amino acids. V shed 5 bases and J shed 6 bases, with 11 bases lying between them. CDR1 is SGHAT and CDR2 is FQNNGV in the germline V gene. The chain's CDR3 is CASSRLRVNEQFF. Here the CDR3 DNA reads TGTGCCAGCAGCCGCCTACGTGTCAATGAGCAGTTCTTC.

The rearrangement joins TRBV24-1 to TRBJ1-2; weak D call: TRBD1 (5 bases). CDR1 and CDR2 from the germline V gene are KGHDR and SFDVKD. This CDR3 region has 14 residues. The V end lost 11 bases, the J end lost 5 bases, and 20 bases lay between the germline ends. The CDR3 protein is CASPAACRVYGYTF. The CDR3 DNA is TGTGCCAGCCCGGCCGCTTGCAGGGTATATGGCTACACCTTC.

Only a few counts were recorded for this clonotype. The chain employs TRBV20-1 and TRBJ1-1; unclear D gene. The CDR3 runs to 13 residues. The germline CDR1 and CDR2 sequences are DFQATT and SNEGSKA (reference sequence). The V end was cut by 1 base, the J end by 0 bases, with 6 bases between. The DNA of the CDR3 is TGCAGTGCTAGAGTCCTGGTGAACACTGAAGCTTTCTTT. It yields the protein CSARVLVNTEAFF.

This clonotype was counted a few times. CDR3 sequence (DNA): TGTGCCAGCAGCTCCATGGGGACCGAAAACACCATATATTTT. Translated, it gives CASSSMGTENTIYF. This chain uses TRBV9 with TRBJ1-3; a weak D match, TRBD1 (5 bases). V was shortened by 4 bases and J by 6 bases, with 14 bases between the two germline ends. CDR3 length equals 14 residues. CDR1 and CDR2 from the germline V gene are SGDLS and YYNGEE.

This clonotype showed up many times. The chain joins TRBV6-5 to TRBJ2-7, with D perhaps TRBD2 (6 bases). CDR1 MNHEY and CDR2 SVGAGI come from the germline V gene. V was cut by 3 bases and J by 3 bases, with 15 bases left in between. The CDR3 totals 15 residues. In DNA form, the CDR3 reads TGTGCCAGCAGTTATCCGGTCGGGGGATACTACGAGCAGTACTTC. Protein: CASSYPVGGYYEQYF.

V and J are TRBV6-2 or TRBV6-3 and TRBJ1-1; tentative D call: TRBD1 (5 bases). The CDR3 totals 16 residues. Trimming took 7 bases from V and 8 from J, leaving 26 bases between them. Looked up from germline, CDR1 is MNHEY and CDR2 is SVGEGT. The DNA of the CDR3 is TGTGCCAGCAAGGGGTCCCAGGGATTCGGGTGGGCCGAAGCTTTCTTT. Encoded protein: CASKGSQGFGWAEAFF.

The chain uses TRBV2 and TRBJ2-3; D is uncertain. Trimming shortened V by 10 bases and J by 0 bases, and 14 bases separated the two germline ends. Germline lookup yields CDR1 SNHLY and CDR2 FYNNEI. There are 14 residues in the CDR3. DNA of the CDR3: TGTGCCACCACCTGGACGCGGAGCACAGATACGCAGTATTTT. As protein: CATTWTRSTDTQYF.

The chain has TRBV5-1 and TRBJ2-3; TRBD2 is a possible D gene (6 bases). Germline V gene data show CDR1 as SGHRS and CDR2 as YFSETQ. V dropped 3 bases and J dropped 2 bases, with 13 bases sitting between them. The CDR3 length is 15 residues. CDR3: CASSWGDPDTDTQYF. The CDR3 nucleotides read TGCGCCAGCAGCTGGGGGGACCCAGACACAGATACGCAGTATTTT.

Only a few counts were recorded for this clonotype. V and J are TRBV4-2 and TRBJ2-3; TRBD2 is a possible D gene (7 bases). CDR1 and CDR2 (germline): LGHNA, YNFKEQ. This CDR3 is built from 16 residues. V gave up 1 base and J gave up 1 base, with 12 bases separating them. The CDR3 loop reads CASSQVRGGGTDTQYF. The CDR3 nucleotides are TGTGCCAGCAGCCAAGTTCGAGGGGGGGGCACAGATACGCAGTATTTT.

The genes are TRBV4-1 and TRBJ2-2; TRBD2 is a possible D gene (7 bases). CDR3 size: 14 residues. With 8 bases removed from V and 4 bases from J, the gap between germline ends came to 14 bases. Per the germline V gene, CDR1 is MGHRA and CDR2 is YSYEKL. The DNA for the CDR3 is TGCGCCAGCCGGGGAGGGGGTCGCACCGGGGAGCTGTTTTTT. Amino acids: CASRGGGRTGELFF.

The chain links TRBV6-1 to TRBJ1-5, with 7 bases lining up with TRBD1. Germline V lookup: CDR1 MNHNS, CDR2 SASEGT. The CDR3 extends over 16 amino acids. The J segment lost 0 bases and the V segment lost 7 bases, leaving 9 bases of the junction unmatched. The CDR3 DNA reads as TGTGCCAGCAATTTCGGGACAGTATATAGCAATCAGCCCCAGCATTTT. Translating it yields CASNFGTVYSNQPQHF.

DNA for the CDR3: TGTGCCAGCAGCGCAGAGACTAGCTCCTACGAGCAGTACTTC. Translated, it gives CASSAETSSYEQYF. This chain links TRBV2 with TRBJ2-7, with D tentatively TRBD2 (6 bases). CDR1 is SNHLY and CDR2 is FYNNEI in the germline V gene. V lost 6 bases, J lost 0 bases, and 12 bases lay in between. The CDR3 consists of 14 residues.

This sequence joins TRBV4-1 and TRBJ1-2; D remains ambiguous. CDR3 length equals 16 residues. Germline loops: CDR1 MGHRA, CDR2 YSYEKL. The V gene lost 3 bases and the J gene lost 2 bases, with 16 bases spanning the gap. This chain's CDR3 is CASSHIFLTENYGYTF. CDR3 nucleotides: TGCGCCAGCAGCCACATCTTCTTGACTGAGAACTATGGCTACACCTTC.

This clonotype was observed a few times. The J gene is TRBJ2-1, the V gene TRBV7-9; 12 nucleotides line up with TRBD2. The CDR3 consists of 17 residues. V trimming: 5 bases; J trimming: 4 bases; junction bases outside the gene matches: 9. Germline CDR1 and CDR2: SEHNR and FQNEAQ (reference sequence). The CDR3 reads CASSTSLAGGPYNEQFF. In DNA, the CDR3 is TGTGCCAGCAGCACAAGCCTAGCGGGGGGGCCATACAATGAGCAGTTCTTC.

In its sample, this clonotype was seen many times. The genes are TRBV7-2 and TRBJ2-7; the D is unclear. The germline CDR1 and CDR2 sequences are SGHTA and FQGNSA. Trimming cost V 1 base and J 0 bases, with 4 bases left between them. This CDR3 is built from 13 residues. This CDR3 reads CASSLGPSYEQYF. Here the CDR3 DNA reads TGTGCCAGCAGCTTAGGCCCCTCCTACGAGCAGTACTTC.

This clonotype has a handful of counts. The chain has TRBV7-6 and TRBJ2-5; the D gene could be TRBD1 or TRBD2 (5 bases each). The length of the CDR3 is 16 residues. Trimming took off 4 bases at V and 3 bases at J, with 18 bases between the two ends. Per the germline V gene, CDR1 is SGHVS and CDR2 is FNYEAQ. DNA for the CDR3: TGTGCCAGCAGCTCCAATCGACAGATACTAGAAGAGACCCAGTACTTC. The encoded protein is CASSSNRQILEETQYF.

This clonotype was detected ten times or more. The CDR3 sequence: CASSVAPADTQYF. The CDR3 bases are TGTGCCAGCAGCGTAGCTCCGGCAGATACGCAGTATTTT. The rearrangement joins TRBV9 to TRBJ2-3; no reliable D call. There are 13 residues in the CDR3. The germline gives CDR1 SGDLS, CDR2 YYNGEE. Trimming stripped 0 bases from V and 4 bases from J, with 6 bases between. Combining the CDR3 with reference TRBV9 and TRBJ2-3 gives the whole variable domain DSGVTQTPKHLITATGQRVTLRCSPRSGDLSVYWYQQSLDQGLQFLIQYYNGEERAKGNILERFSAQQFPDLHSELNLSSLELGDSALYFCASSVAPADTQYFGPGTRLTVL.

The rearrangement links TRBV12-3 or TRBV12-4 to TRBJ2-5; TRBD2 agrees at 9 bases. V dropped 3 bases and J dropped 1; count of bases not matched to a gene: 6. The CDR3 is 16 amino acids. The CDR3 sequence is CASSFRVAGAQETQYF. The DNA of the CDR3 is TGTGCCAGCAGTTTCAGGGTAGCGGGGGCCCAAGAGACCCAGTACTTC.